The 10 T cell receptor beta chains below all came from one sample that was sequenced in a study of STAT5B mutations in CD4+ large granular lymphocyte leukemia. TCRdb's copy holds only in-frame clones and misses some; the assay was immunoSEQ multiplex PCR. This table holds more than 25,000 clones, 60% to 85% found once. The sequenced sample was CD4+ T cells from blood buffy coats. The origin of the receptors is a human donor in good health.

The genes are TRBV11-3 and TRBJ2-7; 14 nucleotides line up with TRBD2. The germline V gene encodes CDR1 SGHNT and CDR2 YENEEA. This CDR3 comprises 14 residues. The ends lost 5 bases at V and 6 bases at J; junction bases unmatched: 3. The CDR3 DNA is TGTGCCAGCAGCGGGACTAGCGGGAGTCTCGAGCAGTACTTC. Protein: CASSGTSGSLEQYF.

J is TRBJ1-5 and V is TRBV6-1, with D possibly being TRBD1 (5 bases). With 1 base removed from V and 6 bases from J, the gap between germline ends came to 7 bases. Germline V gene data show CDR1 as MNHNS and CDR2 as SASEGT. This CDR3 contains 13 residues. For the CDR3, the DNA is TGTGCCAGCAGTGAAGGGACACTTCAGCCCCAGCATTTT. Encoded protein: CASSEGTLQPQHF.

The rearrangement uses TRBV5-5 and TRBJ1-5; the D gene is possibly TRBD1 (6 bases). The ends were cut back, 0 bases at V and 3 bases at J, with 10 bases in the middle. The CDR3 spans 15 residues. The V gene's germline CDR1 is SGHKS and CDR2 YYEKEE (reference sequence). The CDR3 nucleotides are TGTGCCAGCAGCTTGGGGGGACACCTCAATCAGCCCCAGCATTTT. Amino acids: CASSLGGHLNQPQHF.

The V gene is TRBV19, the J gene TRBJ2-2; the D is unclear. The CDR3 sequence is 14 residues long. Germline V gene data show CDR1 as LNHDA and CDR2 as SQIVND (reference sequence). Trimming shortened V by 7 bases and J by 0 bases, and 9 bases separated the two germline ends. For the CDR3, the DNA is TGTGCCAGTACGTCAGAGCCGAACACCGGGGAGCTGTTTTTT. Encoded protein: CASTSEPNTGELFF.

V usage is TRBV27 and J usage is TRBJ2-1, with D tentatively TRBD1 (5 bases). The germline CDR1 and CDR2 sequences are MNHEY and SMNVEV (reference sequence). The V gene lost 7 bases and the J gene lost 2 bases, with 15 bases spanning the gap. CDR3 size: 15 residues. CDR3 nucleotide sequence: TGTGCCAGCAACCCAGGGCGCATAACCTACAATGAGCAGTTCTTC. Protein: CASNPGRITYNEQFF.

This clone has only one observation. The rearrangement links TRBV28 to TRBJ1-1; D remains unclear. This CDR3 region has 12 residues. Trimming cost V 3 bases and J 3 bases, with 5 bases left between them. From germline, CDR1 is MDHEN and CDR2 SYDVKM. In nucleotides, the CDR3 is TGTGCCAGCAGTTTCGTGGACACTGAAGCTTTCTTT. Encoded protein: CASSFVDTEAFF.

The chain has TRBV5-1 and TRBJ1-3; perhaps TRBD1 as D (6 bases). The length of the CDR3 is 16 residues. In germline, CDR1 is SGHRS, CDR2 YFSETQ. Trimming pared 1 base from V and 7 bases from J, leaving 18 bases between. The CDR3 DNA follows: TGCGCCAGCAGCTTGAGGGTCGGCGCCCAGGGGAACACCATATATTTT. The encoded protein is CASSLRVGAQGNTIYF.

The V and J genes are TRBV4-1 and TRBJ1-4; D is perhaps TRBD1 (5 bases). The CDR3 spans 15 residues. Germline V lookup: CDR1 MGHRA, CDR2 YSYEKL. The ends were cut back, 7 bases at V and 3 bases at J, with 15 bases in the middle. The DNA for the CDR3 is TGCGCCAGCACGGACACGGGGACGGCTAATGAAAAACTGTTTTTT. It yields the protein CASTDTGTANEKLFF.

The chain has TRBV28 and TRBJ2-1; D unclear. V lost 2 bases and J lost 7, with 12 bases in between. Germline V CDR1 and CDR2: MDHEN, SYDVKM. CDR3 length equals 14 residues. In nucleotides, the CDR3 is TGTGCCAGCAGTTTAGTTGCCGGTATGAATGAGCAGTTCTTC. This encodes CASSLVAGMNEQFF.

The V gene is TRBV9, the J gene TRBJ1-6; 9 bases are a match to TRBD1. With V trimmed by 3 bases and J by 9 bases, 4 bases remained unmatched. CDR1 and CDR2 (germline): SGDLS, YYNGEE. This CDR3 has 14 residues. CDR3 DNA: TGTGCCAGCAGCGGACAGGGGGTTGGTTCACCCCTCCACTTT. Encoded protein: CASSGQGVGSPLHF.